The clone carrying this T cell receptor beta chain was seen at least ten times. Its antigen is not identified. This sample is part of a study of CD8 T cells in ankylosing spondylitis. Notes on the study in general: Reports say disease-linked clones showed up significantly more in matched ankylosing spondylitis synovial fluid. It appeared that ankylosing spondylitis blood was characterized by a TCR beta motif of seven or eight highly homologous variants. There were earlier reports of some motif variants in reactive arthritis synovial fluid and blood.

MiXCR was run by TCRdb on the 5' RACE reads, yielding one entry per CDR3 protein. The sample lists approximately 220,000 distinct CDR3 sequences; approximately 10% were seen once. The sequence was obtained from a male donor with ankylosing spondylitis or in good health (not recorded which). What was sequenced was blood, either unsorted or a sorted T cell fraction (not recorded which).

The CDR3 reads CASSLDGGAWAQPQHF. CDR3 nucleotide sequence: TGTGCCAGCAGCTTGGATGGGGGCGCTTGGGCTCAGCCCCAGCATTTT. This chain uses TRBV5-5 with TRBJ1-5; D might be TRBD1 (6 bases). Germline V lookup: CDR1 SGHKS, CDR2 YYEKEE (reference sequence). This CDR3 has 16 residues. V shed 0 bases and J shed 6 bases, with 16 bases lying between them. Complete variable domain (other parts from reference TRBV5-5 and TRBJ1-5): DAGVTQSPTHLIKTRGQQVTLRCSPISGHKSVSWYQQVLGQGPQFIFQYYEKEERGRGNFPDRFSARQFPNYSSELNVNALLLGDSALYLCASSLDGGAWAQPQHFGDGTRLSIL.